The 14 T cell receptor beta chains given below trace back to one sample, sequenced in a study of CD8+ T cells in alopecia areata. Cells from pooled cutaneous lymph nodes were sorted by CD4, CD8alpha, NKG2D, NKG2ACE and other markers. Following RNA extraction, reverse transcription yielded cDNA that acted as the sequencing template. The repertoire was sequenced with immunoSEQ multiplex PCR; TCRdb's copy has only in-frame clones and lacks some. The counts give approximately 300,000 clones, none of them seen only once; approximately 1.2% is held by the top ten. Sequencing was carried out using CD4+ T cells sorted from a lymph node. All receptors derive from a C3H/HeJ mouse with alopecia areata. MHC haplotype: H2-k.

The table lists this clone with many counts. Here the gene names and germline are mouse. The sequenced CDR3 bases are TGCACCTGCAGTGCAGTACAGGGCGAA. Residues: CTCSAVQGE. The whole CDR3 is CTCSAVQGERLFF. The chain employs TRBV1 and TRBJ1-4, with D maybe TRBD1 (6 bases). With the read ending 4 residues before the CDR3 end, the germline J gene is used to fill in that end. CDR3 length: 13 amino acids. Germline V lookup: CDR1 NSQYPW, CDR2 LRSPGD (reference sequence).

A few counts support this clone. The genes are named according to mouse. The CDR3 end is not reached by the read, which stops 4 residues before it; the germline J gene fills it in. The gene calls are TRBV14 and TRBJ2-5; no clear D. This CDR3 is built from 11 residues. From germline, CDR1 is SGHDT and CDR2 FRDEAV. CDR3 DNA, as far as it was read: TGTGCCAGCAGTTCAGGAGAC. Translation: CASSSGD. The full CDR3 protein reads CASSSGDTQYF.

This clone turned up a few times. Genes here carry mouse names. The read comes to an end 4 residues before the CDR3 does, leaving the germline J gene to fill in the end. The same CDR3 is also encoded by other DNA sequences in this sample. The rearrangement uses TRBV13-2 and TRBJ1-2; D perhaps matches TRBD1 (5 bases). CDR3 length: 12 residues. Germline V gives CDR1 NNHNN, CDR2 SYGAGS (reference sequence). The CDR3 reads CASGDRGSDYTF. The covered CDR3 bases are TGTGCCAGCGGTGATAGGGGATCC.

This clone was seen more than once but under ten times. Mouse names are used for the genes. From the germline J gene comes the end of the CDR3, since the read stops 3 residues before it. The identical CDR3 is also encoded by other nucleotide sequences in the sample. The rearrangement joins TRBV1 to TRBJ1-6; TRBD1 matches 7 bases. TRBJ1-6 carries the ORF label, with uncertain function. The J segment lost 3 bases and the V segment lost 3 bases, leaving 2 bases of the junction unmatched. CDR1 is NSQYPW and CDR2 is LRSPGD in the germline V gene (reference sequence). The CDR3 loop spans 15 amino acids. The part of the CDR3 DNA that was read is TGCACCTGCAGTGCGGGACAGAACTATAATTCGCCC. This sequence encodes CTCSAGQNYNSP. The full CDR3 sequence reads CTCSAGQNYNSPLYF.

About this clone itself: Germline and genes: mouse. The CDR3 is cut off 4 residues early in the read; its end comes from the germline J gene. The V and J genes are TRBV13-1 and TRBJ2-5; maybe TRBD2 (6 bases). CDR1 is NSHNY, CDR2 SYGAGN, per germline. Trimming left V 7 bases short and J 0 bases short, with 9 bases between. This CDR3 spans 13 amino acids. The CDR3 bases that were read are TGTGCCAGCGGGGGGATTAACCAAGAC. This translates into CASGGINQD. The whole CDR3 protein reads CASGGINQDTQYF.

This clone was seen more than once but under ten times. Any gene name here is a mouse gene name. The read ends 4 residues shy of where the CDR3 ends; the end is completed using the germline J gene. This sample also contains other DNA sequences that code for the same CDR3. The chain joins TRBV1 to TRBJ1-1, with 8 bases fitting TRBD1. Looked up from germline, CDR1 is NSQYPW and CDR2 is LRSPGD (reference sequence). The CDR3 length is 14 residues. The part of the CDR3 DNA that was read is TGCACCTGCAGTGCAGACAGGGGGCGGACA. This codes for CTCSADRGRT. The whole CDR3 reads CTCSADRGRTEVFF. The variable domain in full, completed from reference TRBV1 and TRBJ1-1, reads VTLLEQNPRWRLVPRGQAVNLRCILKNSQYPWMSWYQQDLQKQLQWLFTLRSPGDKEVKSLPGADYLATRVTDTELRLQVANMSQGRTLYCTCSADRGRTEVFFGKGTRLTVV.

As for this clone: Gene names follow the mouse nomenclature. Read coverage stops 4 residues before the CDR3 terminus; the germline J gene supplies the remainder. Other DNA sequences within the sample encode an identical CDR3. This chain connects TRBV19 to TRBJ2-5, with D possibly TRBD2 on 6 matching bases. CDR1 and CDR2 from the germline V gene are FNHDT and SITEND (reference sequence). V dropped 2 bases and J dropped 2 bases, with 9 bases sitting between them. The CDR3 is 14 residues long. The CDR3 protein is CASSIRGVQDTQYF. Incomplete CDR3 DNA: TGTGCCAGCAGTATTCGGGGGGTCCAAGAC.

This clone was recorded a few times. Gene names denote mouse genes. The CDR3 goes on 4 residues after the read ends, and that part is filled in from the germline J gene. Distinct nucleotide sequences in the sample also encode this CDR3. The rearrangement links TRBV13-3 to TRBJ2-7; TRBD2 aligns across 8 bases. After removal of 2 bases from V and 3 bases from J, the junction contained 1 base not matched to a gene. Germline CDR1 is NNHDY and CDR2 is SYVADS. CDR3 length: 13 residues. Partial CDR3 DNA: TGTGCCAGCAGTGAACTGGGGGACTAT. It translates to CASSELGDY. The complete CDR3 reads CASSELGDYEQYF.

This clone came up a few times. Gene names are mouse gene names. The sequenced fragment ends 3 residues before the CDR3 boundary, so the rest is inferred from the germline J gene. This chain connects TRBV31 to TRBJ1-6; tentatively, D is TRBD1 (6 bases). TRBJ1-6 is an ORF; its function is uncertain. Trimming cost V 0 bases and J 7 bases, with 10 bases left between them. CDR3 size: 14 residues. Germline V lookup: CDR1 GKSSPN, CDR2 SITVG. This CDR3 is CAWSLGGGNSPLYF. CDR3 DNA (partial): TGTGCCTGGAGTCTAGGGGGAGGGAATTCGCCC.

This clone has a handful of counts. Mouse gene names apply. The observed sequence ends 4 residues before the CDR3 terminus, with the missing tail filled in from the germline J gene. Other DNA sequences of this sample code for an identical CDR3. This sequence joins TRBV13-3 and TRBJ1-1, with D possibly matching TRBD1 (5 bases). The germline V gene encodes CDR1 NNHDY and CDR2 SYVADS. V lost 5 bases and J lost 0, with 8 bases in between. The CDR3 loop spans 13 amino acids. This chain's CDR3 is CASRGQTNTEVFF. CDR3 DNA, as far as it was read: TGTGCCAGCAGAGGACAAACAAACACA.

Details on this clone: Mouse names are used for the genes. The CDR3 goes on 4 residues after the read ends, and that part is filled in from the germline J gene. The chain is built from TRBV5 and TRBJ1-1; 8 positions agree with TRBD1. V lost 0 bases to trimming and J lost 4 bases; unmatched junction nucleotides: 4. Germline loops: CDR1 LGHNA, CDR2 YNLKQL (reference sequence). CDR3 size: 15 residues. The CDR3 here is CASSQDRQGITEVFF. CDR3 DNA (partial): TGTGCCAGCAGCCAAGATCGACAGGGGATCACA.

This clone was found a few times. Gene labels here are mouse ones. The CDR3 is cut off 4 residues early in the read; its end comes from the germline J gene. V and J are TRBV5 and TRBJ2-1, with 8 bases fitting TRBD2. Trimming cost V 0 bases and J 4 bases; bases outside gene matches: 5. The CDR3 contains 16 residues. Germline loops: CDR1 LGHNA, CDR2 YNLKQL (reference sequence). CDR3 residues: CASSQERGGAYAEQFF. The CDR3 DNA, read in part, is TGTGCCAGCAGCCAAGAACGGGGGGGCGCTTATGCT.

This clone occurred a few times. Gene names and germline refer to mouse. The observed sequence ends 4 residues before the CDR3 terminus, with the missing tail filled in from the germline J gene. V usage is TRBV31 and J usage is TRBJ2-1; 9 bases match TRBD1. J was trimmed by 6 bases and V by 2 bases; bases with no gene match: 5. This CDR3 region has 14 residues. Germline-derived CDR1 and CDR2 are GKSSPN and SITVG. The chain's CDR3 is CAWSATGGFAEQFF. CDR3 bases read: TGTGCCTGGAGTGCTACAGGGGGCTTTGCT.

This clone has more than one count but fewer than ten. Gene labels here are mouse ones. The CDR3 extends 4 residues past the end of the read, so its final part is completed from the germline J gene. The chain links TRBV5 to TRBJ2-1; 8 bases fit TRBD1. With 4 bases clipped from V and 5 bases from J, the junction kept 7 bases outside the gene matches. Germline assignment: CDR1 LGHNA and CDR2 YNLKQL (reference sequence). There are 15 residues in the CDR3. The CDR3 loop reads CASSPPPDRDAEQFF. The sequenced CDR3 bases are TGTGCCAGCAGCCCTCCCCCGGACAGGGATGCT.